These T cell receptor beta chains were read from a single sample in a study of spatial heterogeneity in lung cancer. Each CDR3 protein gets one entry after TCRdb re-called the 5' RACE reads with MiXCR. The sample contains about 52,000 distinct CDR3 sequences, roughly 7% of which appear only once. Specimen: PBMCs, collected at follow-up. These receptors all stem from a female donor with early-stage non-small cell lung cancer. Each CDR3 is given with its conserved first and last residue. A D gene is named only where the DNA matches it firmly. Only part of the rows carry a size: once, few, many, or a class if the clone is expanded.

clone size,V gene,J gene,D gene,CDR3 DNA,CDR3 protein
.,TRBV7-9,TRBJ1-2,.,TGTGCCAGCAGCTGGGGGACATCCCACTATGGCTACACCTTC,CASSWGTSHYGYTF
many,TRBV6-1,TRBJ2-1,.,TGTGCCAGCAGTGAAGCTGTAGCCTACCAAAATGAGCAGTTCTTC,CASSEAVAYQNEQFF
.,TRBV7-2,TRBJ2-7,.,TGTGCCAGCAGCCTCCTATCCTACGAGCAGCACTTC,CASSLLSYEQHF
many,TRBV2,TRBJ2-7,.,TGTGCCAGCAGTCGAGCGGGTTACGAGCAGTACTTC,CASSRAGYEQYF
many,TRBV11-2,TRBJ2-5,.,TGTGCCAGCACCCCCGGAGGGGTAGAAGGGACCCAGTACTTC,CASTPGGVEGTQYF
many,TRBV7-2,TRBJ2-1,.,TGTGCCAGCAGCCCTCCGGGACCACCCTCCTACAATGAGCAGTTCTTC,CASSPPGPPSYNEQFF
many,TRBV7-2,TRBJ2-1,.,TGTGCCAGCAGCTCGGTGATTGAGCAGTTCTTC,CASSSVIEQFF
many,TRBV29-1,TRBJ2-7,TRBD2,TGCAGCGCCTTAGGACTAGGCTACGAGCAGTACTTC,CSALGLGYEQYF
few,TRBV5-1,TRBJ1-2,TRBD1,TGTGCCAGCAGCGAACTGACAGGGATTGACTATGGCTACACCTTC,CASSELTGIDYGYTF
few,TRBV28,TRBJ1-2,TRBD1,TGTGCCAGCAGCTTAGGACAGGGGGCGTCTGGCTACACCTTC,CASSLGQGASGYTF
many,TRBV20-1,TRBJ2-2,.,TGCAGTGCGCGGGACAACGGGAACACCGGGGAGCTGTTTTTT,CSARDNGNTGELFF
many,TRBV5-4,TRBJ2-2,.,TGTGCCAGCAGCCCCGACCCACAGAGGGCCGGGGAGCTGTTTTTT,CASSPDPQRAGELFF
many,TRBV28,TRBJ2-5,.,TGTGCCAGCAGCCCTAGAGGCCCCCAAGAGACCCAGTACTTC,CASSPRGPQETQYF
.,TRBV20-1,TRBJ2-3,.,TGCAGTGCTGAGATCGGGTTTCCAGATACGCAGTATTTT,CSAEIGFPDTQYF
.,TRBV29-1,TRBJ2-7,.,TGCAGCGTTGGAGCGACGGTCACCCCCTACGAGCAGTACTTC,CSVGATVTPYEQYF
few,TRBV7-2,TRBJ2-5,.,TGTGCCAGCAGCCAGGCCGGGCGAATAAAGACCCAGTACTTC,CASSQAGRIKTQYF
.,TRBV10-3,TRBJ1-2,.,TGTGCCATCAGTGATGGAGGGAGAGCTAACTATGGCTACACCTTC,CAISDGGRANYGYTF
few,TRBV20-1,TRBJ1-3,.,TGCAGTGCTCCCCTTCAGGGGCCTGGAAACACCATATATTTT,CSAPLQGPGNTIYF
many,TRBV7-2,TRBJ2-6,.,TGTGCCAGCAGCTTAACTCAGGGGGCCAACGTCCTGACTTTC,CASSLTQGANVLTF
many,TRBV10-3,TRBJ2-7,TRBD2,TGTGCCATCAGCCCTAGGCCAGCGGGGGGGCCAGAAGGGTACGAGCAGTACTTC,CAISPRPAGGPEGYEQYF
.,TRBV7-2,TRBJ2-3,.,TGTGCCAGCAGCTACATTACAGGCGGAGATACGCAGTATTTT,CASSYITGGDTQYF
many,TRBV27,TRBJ2-1,.,TGTGCCAGCAGTTTTCTGGGGCCGGGCAATGAGCAGTTCTTC,CASSFLGPGNEQFF
few,TRBV18,TRBJ2-3,.,TGTGCCAGCTCACCCCCCGGTGGGCTTAGCACAGATACGCAGTATTTT,CASSPPGGLSTDTQYF
many,TRBV6-2/TRBV6-3,TRBJ2-1,TRBD1,TGTGCCAGCGTCCGGCAGGGGGCGGAATACAATGAGCAGTTCTTC,CASVRQGAEYNEQFF
many,TRBV4-1,TRBJ2-5,TRBD2,TGCGCCAGCAGCAGCGGGGGACCACAGTACTTC,CASSSGGPQYF
few,TRBV29-1,TRBJ1-1,TRBD1,TGCAGCGTGGGGGACAGGGTAACGAACACTGAAGCTTTCTTT,CSVGDRVTNTEAFF
many,TRBV7-6,TRBJ2-5,.,TGTGCCAGCAGCTTAAGGAGGACCCAGTACTTC,CASSLRRTQYF
many,TRBV4-1,TRBJ2-2,TRBD1,TGCGCCAGCAGCACACGCACAGGGGGCAACACCGGGGAGCTGTTTTTT,CASSTRTGGNTGELFF